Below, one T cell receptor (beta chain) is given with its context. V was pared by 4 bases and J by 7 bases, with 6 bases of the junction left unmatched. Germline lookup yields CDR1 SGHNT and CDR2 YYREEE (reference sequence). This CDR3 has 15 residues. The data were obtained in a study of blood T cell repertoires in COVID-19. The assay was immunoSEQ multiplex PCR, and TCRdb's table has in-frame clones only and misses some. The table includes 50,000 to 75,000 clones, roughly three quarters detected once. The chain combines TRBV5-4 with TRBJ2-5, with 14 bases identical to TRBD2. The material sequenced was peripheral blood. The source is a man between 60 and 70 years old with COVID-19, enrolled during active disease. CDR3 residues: CASSPGTSGSRTQYF. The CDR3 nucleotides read TGTGCCAGCAGCCCGGGGACTAGCGGGAGTCGGACCCAGTACTTC.